The sequence of this TCR beta chain was determined in a study of PD-1 blockade in classical Hodgkin lymphoma. Regarding this clone: Antigen specificity is unknown.

The method was immunoSEQ multiplex PCR; TCRdb's version includes in-frame clones alone and lacks a portion of them. The sample lists 15,000 to 25,000 clones, about 80% seen once, with over 1% in the top ten. Described time point: newly diagnosed, previously untreated cHL patient sample. From thawed PBMCs, CD4+ T cells were purified using magnetic negative selection. Comparator PBMCs were from newly diagnosed, untreated classical Hodgkin lymphoma. Study-wide results and caveats: Repertoire differences lack defined causes, possibly disease activity or prior therapy. According to reports, newly diagnosed patients had lower baseline TCR diversity than healthy donors, and relapsed/refractory patients had lower baseline TCR diversity still.

Germline V gene lookup returns CDR1 SGHNT and CDR2 YENEEA. The CDR3 totals 12 residues. The V end was cut by 5 bases, the J end by 4 bases, with 7 bases between. The V and J genes are TRBV11-3 and TRBJ2-3; D not certain. The source of this sequence is a human donor with classical Hodgkin lymphoma. Input material: CD4+ T cells from blood. CDR3 bases: TGTGCCAGCAGCCTCAACGCAGATACGCAGTATTTT. It translates to CASSLNADTQYF.